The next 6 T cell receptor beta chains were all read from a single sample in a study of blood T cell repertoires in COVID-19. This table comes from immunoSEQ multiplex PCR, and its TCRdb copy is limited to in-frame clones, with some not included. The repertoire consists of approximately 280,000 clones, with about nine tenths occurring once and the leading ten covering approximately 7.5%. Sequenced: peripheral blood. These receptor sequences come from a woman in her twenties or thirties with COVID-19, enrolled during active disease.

CDR3 sequence reads: CATADGGGTDTQYF. CDR3 in DNA: TGCGCCACCGCAGACGGAGGGGGCACAGATACGCAGTATTTT. The rearrangement uses TRBV5-1 and TRBJ2-3; possible D gene TRBD2, 6 bases. The V end lost 9 bases, the J end lost 1 base, and 15 bases lay between the germline ends. Germline CDR1 and CDR2: SGHRS and YFSETQ. The CDR3 extends over 14 amino acids.

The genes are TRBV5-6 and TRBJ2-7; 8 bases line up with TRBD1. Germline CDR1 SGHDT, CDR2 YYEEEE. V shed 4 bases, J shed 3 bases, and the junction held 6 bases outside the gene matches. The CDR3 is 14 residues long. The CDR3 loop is CASSPGTGLYEQYF. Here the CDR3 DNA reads TGTGCCAGCAGCCCAGGGACAGGTCTCTACGAGCAGTACTTC.

The CDR3 reads CASSNDCEQYF. The CDR3 DNA reads as TGTGCCAGCAGCAATGACTGCGAGCAGTACTTC. The V and J genes are TRBV21-1 and TRBJ2-7; TRBD2 is the table's D call, not checked against the DNA. TRBV21-1 is listed as a pseudogene. This CDR3 has 11 amino acids.

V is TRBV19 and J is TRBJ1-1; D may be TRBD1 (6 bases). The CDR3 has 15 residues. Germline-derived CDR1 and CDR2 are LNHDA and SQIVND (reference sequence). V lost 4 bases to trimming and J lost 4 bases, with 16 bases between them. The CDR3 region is CASSRPLQGTTEAFF. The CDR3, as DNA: TGTGCCAGTAGTAGGCCCCTGCAGGGGACCACTGAAGCTTTCTTT.

This CDR3 is CASSDLGPLGLAGSGDTQYF. The CDR3 DNA sequence: TGTGCCAGCAGTGACCTCGGGCCCTTGGGACTAGCGGGATCGGGAGATACGCAGTATTTT. The chain joins TRBV28 to TRBJ2-3; 13 bases are shared with TRBD2. There are 20 residues in the CDR3. The trim removed 5 bases at V and 5 bases at J, leaving 19 bases unmatched. The germline gives CDR1 MDHEN, CDR2 SYDVKM.

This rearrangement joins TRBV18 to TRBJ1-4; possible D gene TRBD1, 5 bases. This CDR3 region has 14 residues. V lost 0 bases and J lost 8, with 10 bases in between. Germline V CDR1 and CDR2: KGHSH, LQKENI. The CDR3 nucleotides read TGTGCCAGCTCACCACCTGGGAGGGGAGAAAAACTGTTTTTT. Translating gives CASSPPGRGEKLFF.